This T cell receptor (beta chain) came from a study of Ad26.COV2.S vaccination and SARS-CoV-2 variants. The CDR3 extends over 13 amino acids. V shed 5 bases and J shed 11 bases, with 18 bases lying between them. The germline V gene has CDR1 SEHNR and CDR2 FQNEAQ (reference sequence). Here immunoSEQ multiplex PCR was the method, and the copy in TCRdb shows in-frame clones only, minus some. Here the sample spans fewer than 900,000 clones, 89% being singletons. This sample's treatment: approximately 18 received Ad26.COV2.S at low or high dose, single or two shots; about 5 received placebo; per-sample allocation not given. The study sampled participants on day 63 after the first vaccine or placebo injection.

This chain uses TRBV7-9 with TRBJ1-1; D is possibly TRBD1 (5 bases). The TCR sequence derives from a person between 18 and 60 years old who received the Ad26.COV2.S COVID-19 vaccine or a placebo. The starting material was peripheral blood, obtained in a trial of Ad26.COV2.S vaccine versus placebo. Written as DNA, the CDR3 is TGTGCCAGCAGCCCATATGCAGGGAGTCGCGCTTTCTTT. Translation gives CASSPYAGSRAFF.